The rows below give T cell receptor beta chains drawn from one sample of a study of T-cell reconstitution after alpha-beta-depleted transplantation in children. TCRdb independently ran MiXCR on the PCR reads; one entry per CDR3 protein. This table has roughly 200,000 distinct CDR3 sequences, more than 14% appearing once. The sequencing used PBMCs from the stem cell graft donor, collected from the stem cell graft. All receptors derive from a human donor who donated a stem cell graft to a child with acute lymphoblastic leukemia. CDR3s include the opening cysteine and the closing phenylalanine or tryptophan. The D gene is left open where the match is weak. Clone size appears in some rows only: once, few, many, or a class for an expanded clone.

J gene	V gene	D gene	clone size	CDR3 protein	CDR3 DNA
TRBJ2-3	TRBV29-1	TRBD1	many	CSVEDGQGADTQYF	TGCAGCGTTGAAGACGGACAGGGAGCAGATACGCAGTATTTT
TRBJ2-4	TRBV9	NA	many	CASSSTGGMAKNIQYF	TGTGCCAGCAGCTCCACCGGGGGAATGGCCAAAAACATTCAGTACTTC
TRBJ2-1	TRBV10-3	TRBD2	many	CAISESASGTVYNEQFF	TGTGCCATCAGTGAGTCGGCTAGCGGGACAGTATACAATGAGCAGTTCTTC
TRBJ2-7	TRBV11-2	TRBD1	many	CASSSSRVPGQRYSYEQYF	TGTGCCAGCAGCTCCTCCCGGGTGCCGGGACAGAGATATTCCTACGAGCAGTACTTC
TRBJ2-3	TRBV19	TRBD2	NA	CASSTLSGRAGDTQYF	TGTGCCAGTAGTACACTTAGCGGGAGGGCCGGGGATACGCAGTATTTT
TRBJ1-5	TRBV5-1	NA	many	CASSLGGFNQPQHF	TGCGCCAGCAGCTTGGGGGGTTTCAATCAGCCCCAGCATTTT
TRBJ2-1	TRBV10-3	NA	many	CAISEVYWGTGSYNEQFF	TGTGCCATCAGTGAGGTTTATTGGGGAACAGGCTCCTACAATGAGCAGTTCTTC
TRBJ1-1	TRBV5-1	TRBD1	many	CASSSLRTGGTEAFF	TGCGCCAGCAGCTCTCTTCGGACAGGGGGGACTGAAGCTTTCTTT
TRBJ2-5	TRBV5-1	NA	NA	CASSARVEGNQETQYF	TGCGCCAGCAGCGCGCGGGTCGAGGGGAACCAAGAGACCCAGTACTTC
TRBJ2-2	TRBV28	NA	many	CASNLPGENTGELFF	TGTGCCAGCAATCTTCCCGGGGAGAACACCGGGGAGCTGTTTTTT
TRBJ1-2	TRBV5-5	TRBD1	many	CASSFRTGTNYGYTF	TGTGCCAGCAGCTTCCGGACAGGGACTAACTATGGCTACACCTTC
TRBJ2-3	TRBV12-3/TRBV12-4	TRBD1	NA	CASSSNTGGDTQYF	TGTGCCAGCAGTTCGAATACAGGGGGCGATACGCAGTATTTT
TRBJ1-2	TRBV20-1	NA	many	CSPKTNYGYTF	TGCAGTCCAAAAACTAACTATGGCTACACCTTC
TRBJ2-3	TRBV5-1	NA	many	CASSLGVGTDTQYF	TGCGCCAGCAGCTTGGGGGTCGGTACAGATACGCAGTATTTT
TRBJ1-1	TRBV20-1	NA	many	CSARYSVNTEAFF	TGCAGTGCTAGGTATTCCGTGAACACTGAAGCTTTCTTT
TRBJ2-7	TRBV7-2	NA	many	CASSLDGGIYEQYF	TGTGCCAGCAGCTTAGATGGAGGGATCTACGAGCAGTACTTC
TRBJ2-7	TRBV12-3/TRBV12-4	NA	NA	CASQTYEQYF	TGTGCCAGTCAAACCTACGAGCAGTACTTC
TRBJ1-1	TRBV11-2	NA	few	CASSPFRQTNTEAFF	TGTGCCAGCAGCCCCTTCCGACAGACTAACACTGAAGCTTTCTTT
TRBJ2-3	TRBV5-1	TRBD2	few	CASSGSLRGGKTDTQYF	TGCGCCAGCAGCGGCTCACTACGGGGGGGGAAGACAGATACGCAGTATTTT
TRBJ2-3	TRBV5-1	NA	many	CASSLVGKGSLTDTQYF	TGCGCCAGCAGCTTGGTGGGTAAGGGAAGTTTAACAGATACGCAGTATTTT
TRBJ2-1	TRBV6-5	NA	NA	CASSLAGGEAGGDEQFF	TGTGCCAGCAGTTTGGCGGGAGGCGAAGCAGGGGGGGATGAGCAGTTCTTC
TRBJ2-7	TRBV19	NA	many	CASSRTPSSYEQYF	TGTGCCAGTAGTCGGACGCCAAGCTCCTACGAGCAGTACTTC
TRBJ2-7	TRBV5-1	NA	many	CASSPQREQYF	TGCGCCAGCAGCCCACAAAGGGAGCAGTACTTC
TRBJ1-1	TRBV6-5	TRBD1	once	CASSSAPGQMNTEAFF	TGTGCCAGTAGTTCTGCCCCGGGACAGATGAACACTGAAGCTTTCTTT
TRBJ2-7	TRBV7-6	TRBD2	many	CASSLTGGISYEQYF	TGTGCCAGCAGCTTGACGGGAGGGATCTCCTACGAGCAGTACTTC
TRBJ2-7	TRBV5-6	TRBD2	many	CASSLERLAGVYEQYF	TGTGCCAGCAGCTTGGAGCGGCTAGCGGGGGTCTACGAGCAGTACTTC
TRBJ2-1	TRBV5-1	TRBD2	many	CASSPQPRTSGNNEQFF	TGCGCCAGCAGCCCGCAGCCTCGGACTAGCGGGAACAATGAGCAGTTCTTC
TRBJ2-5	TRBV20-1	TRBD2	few	CSAMRRLAGRWLQETQYF	TGCAGTGCTATGAGGAGACTAGCGGGAAGATGGCTTCAAGAGACCCAGTACTTC
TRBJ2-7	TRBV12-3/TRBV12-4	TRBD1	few	CASTLGTGGEQYF	TGTGCCAGCACCCTCGGGACAGGGGGGGAGCAGTACTTC
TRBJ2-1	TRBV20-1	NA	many	CSASRQVPYNEQFF	TGCAGTGCTAGTAGACAGGTGCCCTACAATGAGCAGTTCTTC
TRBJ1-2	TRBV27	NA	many	CASSTMRGARGYTF	TGTGCCAGCAGTACCATGAGGGGGGCGAGGGGCTACACCTTC
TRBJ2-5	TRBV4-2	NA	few	CASSPTGLRRETQYF	TGTGCCAGCAGCCCTACGGGGCTGCGGCGGGAGACCCAGTACTTC
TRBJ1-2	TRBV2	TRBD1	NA	CASRGIGTVYGYTF	TGTGCCAGCAGAGGTATCGGGACAGTCTATGGCTACACCTTC
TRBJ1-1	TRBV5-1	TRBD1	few	CASSVLGTEANTEAFF	TGCGCCAGCAGCGTACTCGGGACAGAGGCTAACACTGAAGCTTTCTTT
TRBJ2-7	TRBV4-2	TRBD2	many	CASSQAASGYEQYF	TGTGCCAGCAGCCAAGCGGCTAGCGGATACGAGCAGTACTTC
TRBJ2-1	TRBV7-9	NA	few	CASSLPGSETYNEQFF	TGTGCCAGCAGCCTCCCAGGTAGCGAAACCTACAATGAGCAGTTCTTC
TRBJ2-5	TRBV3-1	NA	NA	CASSPLTVQETQYF	TGTGCCAGCAGCCCATTGACAGTTCAAGAGACCCAGTACTTC
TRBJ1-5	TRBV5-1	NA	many	CASKGVRNSNQPQHF	TGCGCCAGCAAGGGAGTTCGGAATAGCAATCAGCCCCAGCATTTT
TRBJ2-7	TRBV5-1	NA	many	CASSLNAGSSYEQYF	TGCGCCAGCAGCTTGAACGCGGGATCCTCCTACGAGCAGTACTTC
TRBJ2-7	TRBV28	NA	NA	CASSSAGTGPYEQYF	TGTGCCAGCAGTTCGGCAGGGACTGGTCCCTACGAGCAGTACTTC
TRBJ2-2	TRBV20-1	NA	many	CSASLFTGELFF	TGCAGTGCTAGTCTGTTCACCGGGGAGCTGTTTTTT
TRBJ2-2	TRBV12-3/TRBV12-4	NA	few	CASSSTPGGELFF	TGTGCCAGCAGTTCTACACCGGGCGGGGAGCTGTTTTTT